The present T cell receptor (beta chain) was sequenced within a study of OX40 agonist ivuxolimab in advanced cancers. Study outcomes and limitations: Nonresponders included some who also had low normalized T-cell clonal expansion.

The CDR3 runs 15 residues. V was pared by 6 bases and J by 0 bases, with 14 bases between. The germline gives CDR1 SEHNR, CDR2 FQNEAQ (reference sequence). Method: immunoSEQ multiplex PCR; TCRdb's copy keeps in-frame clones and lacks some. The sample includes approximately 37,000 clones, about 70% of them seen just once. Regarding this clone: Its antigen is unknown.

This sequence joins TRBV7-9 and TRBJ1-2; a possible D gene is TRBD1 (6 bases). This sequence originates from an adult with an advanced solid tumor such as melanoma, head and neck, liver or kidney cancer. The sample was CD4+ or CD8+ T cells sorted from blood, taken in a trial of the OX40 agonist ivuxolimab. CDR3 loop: CASRPTGQANYGYTF. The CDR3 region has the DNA TGTGCCAGCAGACCAACAGGGCAAGCTAACTATGGCTACACCTTC.